This T cell receptor beta chain comes out of a study of a mutant IDH1 vaccine in newly diagnosed glioma. Comment on this clone: What it binds is unknown.

Assay: immunoSEQ multiplex PCR; the TCRdb copy retains only in-frame clones and omits some. Here the sample spans about 86,000 clones, 65% to 90% being singletons. Stated time point: week 23, last vaccination. All doses held 300 ug of mutant IDH1 20-mer peptide, with topical imiquimod. The sample here was PBMCs, taken from a glioma patient whose treatment included an IDH1 peptide vaccine. The TCR was taken from a man in his thirties or forties with glioma. Some clones in this sample may be carry-over from other donors' samples.

CDR3 protein: CASNDREGEKLFF. Here the CDR3 DNA reads TGTGCCAGCAACGACAGGGAAGGCGAAAAACTGTTTTTT. The V gene is TRBV2, the J gene TRBJ1-4; 7 bases map to TRBD1. The germline V gene has CDR1 SNHLY and CDR2 FYNNEI. Unmatched junction bases numbered 7, after V lost 7 bases and J lost 8 bases. The CDR3 contains 13 residues.